Sequencing of this T cell receptor beta chain was carried out in a study of CD8+CD57+ T cells in acquired aplastic anemia. Study conclusions and caveats: The study identified roughly 29 CD8+ CDR3 sequences shared by patients and controls.

Genomic DNA was employed as the template in profiling TCR beta VDJ and CDR3. Each CDR3 protein gets one entry after TCRdb re-called the reads with MiXCR. Here the sample spans about 160,000 distinct CDR3 sequences, around 50% being singletons. Trimming took 6 bases from V and 1 from J, leaving 12 bases between them. The CDR3 consists of 14 residues. Germline V gene lookup returns CDR1 ENHRY and CDR2 SYGVKD. Patients picked for sequencing had shown CD8+CD57+ cell expansion detected by flow cytometry. The diagnosis in all patients was severe acquired aplastic anemia. Note on this clonotype: Its target is not known.

The source of this sequence is a human donor with aplastic anemia. Sequences were obtained from sorted CD4+, CD8+, or CD8+CD57+ T cells (not recorded which) from PBMCs. The chain joins TRBV10-3 to TRBJ1-1; D remains ambiguous. CDR3 sequence: CAIRTRTENTEAFF. In DNA, the CDR3 is TGTGCCATCAGGACCCGAACAGAGAACACTGAAGCTTTCTTT.